The 14 T cell receptor beta chains given below trace back to one sample, sequenced in a study of beta chain features in type 1 diabetes. Study-level points and caveats: Among all four CD4+ subsets, Type 1 diabetes patients had TCRB CDR3s that were moderately but significantly shorter.

These receptors lack a known antigen. As every portion of the isolated RNA was reverse transcribed, the sequencing read expressed TCRB transcripts. The table came from immunoSEQ multiplex PCR; TCRdb's copy has only in-frame clones and leaves some out. The sample contains a few hundred thousand clones, around an eighth of which appear only once. Sequencing used naive CD4+ T cells from blood. The receptors come from a woman aged 18 to 35 with type 1 diabetes.

This clone has only a few counts. This chain connects TRBV4-1 to TRBJ2-1, with 7 nucleotides matching TRBD1. CDR3 size: 14 residues. CDR1 and CDR2 (germline): MGHRA, YSYEKL. The V segment lost 6 bases and the J segment 4 bases; nucleotides outside the gene matches: 6. As DNA, the CDR3 is TGCGCCAGCAGACAGGGGAACCAGTACAATGAGCAGTTCTTC. Its protein product is CASRQGNQYNEQFF.

The chain couples TRBV29-1 to TRBJ2-3; D not resolved. The CDR3 runs to 13 residues. V dropped 5 bases and J dropped 3 bases, with 12 bases sitting between them. CDR1 and CDR2 (germline): SQVTM, ANQGSEA. CDR3 sequence reads: CSVQHVRTDTQYF. The CDR3 DNA follows: TGCAGCGTTCAACATGTGAGGACAGATACGCAGTATTTT.

A few counts support this clone. In nucleotides, the CDR3 is TGTGCCAGCAGCGGGACAGTCGATGGCTACACCTTC. Translation: CASSGTVDGYTF. The rearrangement uses TRBV9 and TRBJ1-2, with D maybe TRBD1 (6 bases). There are 12 residues in the CDR3. The V and J ends lost 3 bases and 6 bases respectively, with 9 bases between them. The V gene's germline CDR1 is SGDLS and CDR2 YYNGEE.

This clone was detected only a few times. Within the sample, other DNA sequences also encode this same CDR3. The V and J genes are TRBV5-1 and TRBJ2-3, with 9 bases identical to TRBD2. This CDR3 has 15 amino acids. The germline CDR1 and CDR2 sequences are SGHRS and YFSETQ. V trimming: 2 bases; J trimming: 0 bases; junction bases outside the gene matches: 1. The CDR3 reads CASSFSGGSTDTQYF. The CDR3 DNA sequence: TGCGCCAGCAGCTTTAGCGGGGGTAGCACAGATACGCAGTATTTT.

This clone appeared a few times. The DNA of the CDR3 is TGCGCCAGCAGCTACGGAACAGGGACGAATGAAAAACTGTTTTTT. Protein product: CASSYGTGTNEKLFF. The chain recombines TRBV5-1 with TRBJ1-4; TRBD1 is a possible D gene (6 bases). The V end was cut by 3 bases, the J end by 5 bases, with 14 bases between. The CDR3 runs to 15 residues. Germline V lookup: CDR1 SGHRS, CDR2 YFSETQ.

This clone was seen only a few times. The V and J genes are TRBV29-1 and TRBJ1-5, with D uncertain. Trimming took off 6 bases at V and 2 bases at J, with 14 bases between the two ends. Germline CDR1 SQVTM, CDR2 ANQGSEA. The CDR3 is made up of 14 amino acids. Written as DNA, the CDR3 is TGCAGCGTGGCTCTATTGGAGGGCAATCAGCCCCAGCATTTT. This translates into CSVALLEGNQPQHF.

There are a few counts of this clone. The chain recombines TRBV6-5 with TRBJ2-7; a possible D gene is TRBD1 (5 bases). This CDR3 is built from 14 residues. V was trimmed by 5 bases and J by 3 bases, leaving 14 bases between them. Looked up from germline, CDR1 is MNHEY and CDR2 is SVGAGI. The CDR3 loop reads CASSLATGNYEQYF. The CDR3 bases are TGTGCCAGCAGTCTCGCAACAGGAAACTACGAGCAGTACTTC.

The rearrangement uses TRBV5-1 and TRBJ1-5, with a possible D match to TRBD1 (5 bases). This CDR3 has 15 amino acids. Trimming cost V 4 bases and J 6 bases, with 17 bases left between them. Germline V gene sequence: CDR1 SGHRS, CDR2 YFSETQ. CDR3 coding DNA: TGCGCCAGCAGCCCCGGGGGAGACAGATCTCAGCCCCAGCATTTT. Translation: CASSPGGDRSQPQHF.

V is TRBV11-2 and J is TRBJ2-1; 9 nucleotides line up with TRBD2. V lost 2 bases to trimming and J lost 2 bases; unmatched junction nucleotides: 7. The CDR3 sequence is 17 residues long. CDR1 and CDR2 (germline): SGHAT, FQNNGV. CDR3 DNA sequence: TGTGCCAGCAGCTTAATTGGTGCTAGCGGGGCCTACAATGAGCAGTTCTTC. It yields the protein CASSLIGASGAYNEQFF.

This clone came up a few times. The rearrangement uses TRBV19 and TRBJ1-2; D may be TRBD1 (5 bases). The ends were cut back, 8 bases at V and 5 bases at J, with 15 bases in the middle. The CDR3 sequence is 13 residues long. Germline CDR1 is LNHDA and CDR2 is SQIVND (reference sequence). CDR3 in amino acids: CASAEGPGYGYTF. DNA for the CDR3: TGTGCCAGTGCGGAGGGGCCGGGGTATGGCTACACCTTC.

The chain uses TRBV4-3 and TRBJ2-5; TRBD1 is a possible D gene (6 bases). CDR1 LGHNA and CDR2 YSLEER come from the germline V gene. The CDR3 length is 14 residues. The V gene lost 4 bases and the J gene lost 1 base, with 10 bases spanning the gap. The CDR3 reads CASSLGQTQETQYF. CDR3 in DNA: TGCGCCAGCAGCCTTGGACAGACCCAAGAGACCCAGTACTTC.

This clone was observed a handful of times. The V call is TRBV6-1, the J call TRBJ1-1, with unresolved D. Trimming pared 8 bases from V and 1 base from J, leaving 14 bases between. Germline CDR1 and CDR2: MNHNS and SASEGT. The CDR3 covers 14 residues. This CDR3 is CASLYERQNTEAFF. CDR3 DNA sequence: TGTGCCAGCCTTTACGAGCGGCAGAACACTGAAGCTTTCTTT.

This clone was counted a few times. The chain links TRBV28 to TRBJ2-1; 7 bases are a match to TRBD2. The J segment lost 7 bases and the V segment lost 6 bases, leaving 9 bases of the junction unmatched. There are 14 residues in the CDR3. CDR1 and CDR2 from the germline V gene are MDHEN and SYDVKM. DNA of the CDR3: TGTGCCAGCAGCCCTATAGCGGGCGAAAATGAGCAGTTCTTC. Its translation is CASSPIAGENEQFF.

This clone was observed a handful of times. V and J are TRBV15 and TRBJ1-6; tentatively, D is TRBD1 (5 bases). CDR1 is LNHNV and CDR2 is YYDKDF in the germline V gene (reference sequence). V was pared by 5 bases and J by 7 bases, with 24 bases between. This CDR3 is 18 amino acids long. The CDR3 sequence is CATSVGGTVGRVNSPLHF. The CDR3 DNA sequence: TGTGCCACCAGCGTAGGAGGGACGGTGGGACGGGTAAATTCACCCCTCCACTTT.